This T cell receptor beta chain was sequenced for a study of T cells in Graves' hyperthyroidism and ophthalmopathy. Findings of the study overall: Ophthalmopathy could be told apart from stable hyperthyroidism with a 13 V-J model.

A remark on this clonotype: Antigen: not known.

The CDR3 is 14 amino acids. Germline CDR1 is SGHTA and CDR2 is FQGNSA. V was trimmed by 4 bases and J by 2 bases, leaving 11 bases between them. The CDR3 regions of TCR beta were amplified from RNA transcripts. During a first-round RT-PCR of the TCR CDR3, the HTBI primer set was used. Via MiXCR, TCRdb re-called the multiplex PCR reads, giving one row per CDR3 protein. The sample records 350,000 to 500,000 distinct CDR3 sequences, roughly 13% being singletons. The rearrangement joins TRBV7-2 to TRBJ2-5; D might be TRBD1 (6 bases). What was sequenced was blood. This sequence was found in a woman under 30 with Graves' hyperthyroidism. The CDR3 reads CASSYRRGQETQYF. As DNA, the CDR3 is TGTGCCAGCAGCTATAGAAGGGGGCAAGAGACCCAGTACTTC.